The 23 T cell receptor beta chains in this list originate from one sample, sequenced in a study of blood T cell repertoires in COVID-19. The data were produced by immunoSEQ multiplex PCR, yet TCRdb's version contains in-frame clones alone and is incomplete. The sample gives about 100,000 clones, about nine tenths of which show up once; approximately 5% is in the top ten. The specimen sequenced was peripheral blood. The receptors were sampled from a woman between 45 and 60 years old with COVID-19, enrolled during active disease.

CDR3 residues: CASSFGEKLFF. CDR3 DNA sequence: TGTGCCAGCAGTTTCGGTGAAAAACTGTTTTTT. The chain uses TRBV11-2 and TRBJ1-4; D gene unclear. Germline V CDR1 and CDR2: SGHAT, FQNNGV. Trimming cost V 6 bases and J 7 bases, with 6 bases left between them. This CDR3 comprises 11 residues.

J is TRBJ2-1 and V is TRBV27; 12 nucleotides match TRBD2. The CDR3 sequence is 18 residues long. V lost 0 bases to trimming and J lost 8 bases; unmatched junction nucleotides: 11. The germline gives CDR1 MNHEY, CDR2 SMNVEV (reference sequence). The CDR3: CASSLSSPGLAGRDEQFF. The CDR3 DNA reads TGTGCCAGCAGTTTATCATCCCCCGGACTAGCGGGGCGGGATGAGCAGTTCTTC.

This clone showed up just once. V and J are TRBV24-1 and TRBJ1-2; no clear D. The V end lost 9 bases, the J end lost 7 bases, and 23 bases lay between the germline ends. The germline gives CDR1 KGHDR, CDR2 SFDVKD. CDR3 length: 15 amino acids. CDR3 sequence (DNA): TGTGCCACCCTCCGGTTAACCCAGGTCTCTCGTGGCTACACCTTC. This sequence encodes CATLRLTQVSRGYTF.

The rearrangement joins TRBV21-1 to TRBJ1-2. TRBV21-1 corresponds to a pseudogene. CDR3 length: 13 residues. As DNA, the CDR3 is TGTGCCAGCAGCAAAAAGGGGGGAGGGGGCTACACCTTC. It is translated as CASSKKGGGGYTF.

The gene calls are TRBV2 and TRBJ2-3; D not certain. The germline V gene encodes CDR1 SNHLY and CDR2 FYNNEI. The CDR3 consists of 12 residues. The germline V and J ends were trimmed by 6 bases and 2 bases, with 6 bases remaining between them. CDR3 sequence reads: CASRQLTDTQYF. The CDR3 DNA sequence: TGTGCCAGCAGACAGCTCACAGATACGCAGTATTTT.

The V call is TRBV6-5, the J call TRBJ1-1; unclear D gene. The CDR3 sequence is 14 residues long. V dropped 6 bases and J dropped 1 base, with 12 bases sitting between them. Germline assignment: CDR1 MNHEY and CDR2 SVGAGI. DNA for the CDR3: TGTGCCAGCAGCGTTGGACTGAAGAACACTGAAGCTTTCTTT. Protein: CASSVGLKNTEAFF.

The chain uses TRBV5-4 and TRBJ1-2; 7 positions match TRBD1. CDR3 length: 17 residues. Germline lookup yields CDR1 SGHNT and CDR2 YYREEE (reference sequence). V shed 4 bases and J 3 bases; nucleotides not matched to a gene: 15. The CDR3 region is CASSPTGEGAGDYGYTF. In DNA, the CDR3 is TGTGCCAGCAGCCCAACCGGCGAGGGGGCTGGGGACTATGGCTACACCTTC.

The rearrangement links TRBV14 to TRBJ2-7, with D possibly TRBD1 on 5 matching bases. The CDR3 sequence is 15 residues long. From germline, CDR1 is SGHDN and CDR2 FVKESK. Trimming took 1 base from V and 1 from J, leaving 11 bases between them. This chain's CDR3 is CASSQGQTYSYEQYF. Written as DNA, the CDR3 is TGTGCCAGCAGCCAAGGACAGACTTATTCCTACGAGCAGTACTTC.

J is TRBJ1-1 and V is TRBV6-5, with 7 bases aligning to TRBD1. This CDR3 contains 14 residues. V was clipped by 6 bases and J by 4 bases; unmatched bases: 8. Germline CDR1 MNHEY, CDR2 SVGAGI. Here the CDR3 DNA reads TGTGCCAGCAGCGCTACCGGGACAGTCACTGAAGCTTTCTTT. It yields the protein CASSATGTVTEAFF.

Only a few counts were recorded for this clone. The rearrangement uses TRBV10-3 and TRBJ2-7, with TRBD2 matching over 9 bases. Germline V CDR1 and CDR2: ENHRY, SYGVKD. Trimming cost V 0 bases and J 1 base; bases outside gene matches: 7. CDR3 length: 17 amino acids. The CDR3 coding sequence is TGTGCCATCAGTGAGTCCTTAGCGGGGGAGAGGTCCTACGAGCAGTACTTC. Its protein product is CAISESLAGERSYEQYF.

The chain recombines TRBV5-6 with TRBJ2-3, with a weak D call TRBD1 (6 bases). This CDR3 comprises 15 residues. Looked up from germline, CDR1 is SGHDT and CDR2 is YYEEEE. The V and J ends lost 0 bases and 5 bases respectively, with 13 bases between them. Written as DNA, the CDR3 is TGTGCCAGCAGCTTGGGCGCAGGGGCGGTAGATACGCAGTATTTT. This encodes CASSLGAGAVDTQYF.

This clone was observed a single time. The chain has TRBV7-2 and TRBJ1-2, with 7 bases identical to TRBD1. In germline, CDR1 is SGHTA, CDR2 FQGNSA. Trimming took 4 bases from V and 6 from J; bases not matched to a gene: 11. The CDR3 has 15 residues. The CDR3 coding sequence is TGTGCCAGCAGCTCATACCTCACAGGGGCGGATGGCTACACCTTC. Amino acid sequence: CASSSYLTGADGYTF.

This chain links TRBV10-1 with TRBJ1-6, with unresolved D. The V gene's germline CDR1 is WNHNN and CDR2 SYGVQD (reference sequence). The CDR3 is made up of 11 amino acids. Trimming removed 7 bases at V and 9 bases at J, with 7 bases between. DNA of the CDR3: TGCGCCAGCAACGGTTCTTCACCCCTCCACTTT. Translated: CASNGSSPLHF.

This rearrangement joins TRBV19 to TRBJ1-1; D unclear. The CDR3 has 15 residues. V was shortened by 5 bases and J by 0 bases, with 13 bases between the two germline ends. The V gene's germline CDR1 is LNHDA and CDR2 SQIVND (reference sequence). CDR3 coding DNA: TGTGCCAGTAGTGTCTTACAGTCACTGAACACTGAAGCTTTCTTT. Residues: CASSVLQSLNTEAFF.

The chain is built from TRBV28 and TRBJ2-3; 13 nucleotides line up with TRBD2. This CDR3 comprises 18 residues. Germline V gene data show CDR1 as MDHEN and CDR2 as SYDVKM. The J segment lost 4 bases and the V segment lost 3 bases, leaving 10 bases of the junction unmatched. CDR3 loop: CASSFRIGTSGDSDTQYF. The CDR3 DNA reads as TGTGCCAGCAGTTTCCGGATTGGGACTAGCGGGGATTCAGATACGCAGTATTTT.

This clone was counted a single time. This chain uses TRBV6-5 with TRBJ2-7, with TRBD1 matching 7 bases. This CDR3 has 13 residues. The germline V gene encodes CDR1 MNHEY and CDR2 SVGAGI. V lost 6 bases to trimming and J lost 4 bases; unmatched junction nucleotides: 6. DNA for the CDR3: TGTGCCAGCAGATCCTCGACAGGGTACGAGCAGTACTTC. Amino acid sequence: CASRSSTGYEQYF.

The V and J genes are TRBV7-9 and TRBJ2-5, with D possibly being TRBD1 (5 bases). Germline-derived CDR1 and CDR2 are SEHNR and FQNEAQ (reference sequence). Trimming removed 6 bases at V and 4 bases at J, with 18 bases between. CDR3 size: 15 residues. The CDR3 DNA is TGTGCCAGCAGGGATGGGGCAGCGATCCGAGAGACCCAGTACTTC. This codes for CASRDGAAIRETQYF.

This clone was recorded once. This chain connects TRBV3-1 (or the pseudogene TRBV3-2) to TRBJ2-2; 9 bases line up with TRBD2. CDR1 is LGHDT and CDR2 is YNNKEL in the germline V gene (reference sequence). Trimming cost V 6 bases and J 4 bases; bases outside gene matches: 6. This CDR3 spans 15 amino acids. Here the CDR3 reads CASSLSGGRTGELFF. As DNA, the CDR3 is TGTGCCAGCAGTCTAAGCGGGGGGCGCACCGGGGAGCTGTTTTTT.

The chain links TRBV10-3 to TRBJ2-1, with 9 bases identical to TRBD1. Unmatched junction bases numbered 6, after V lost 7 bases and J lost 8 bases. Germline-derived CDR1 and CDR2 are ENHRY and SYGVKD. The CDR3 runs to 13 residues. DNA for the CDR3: TGTGCCATCAAGGGACAGGGTAAGGATGAGCAGTTCTTC. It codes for CAIKGQGKDEQFF.

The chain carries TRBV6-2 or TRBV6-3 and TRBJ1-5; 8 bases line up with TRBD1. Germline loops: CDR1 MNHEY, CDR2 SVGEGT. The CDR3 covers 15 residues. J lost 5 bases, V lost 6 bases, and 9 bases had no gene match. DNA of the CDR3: TGTGCCAGCAGCCACCGGGACAGGTTTGATCAGCCCCAGCATTTT. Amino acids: CASSHRDRFDQPQHF.

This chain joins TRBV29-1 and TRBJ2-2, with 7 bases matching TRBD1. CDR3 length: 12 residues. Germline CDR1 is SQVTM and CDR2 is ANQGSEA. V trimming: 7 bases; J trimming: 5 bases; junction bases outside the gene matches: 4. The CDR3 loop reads CSARQGTGELFF. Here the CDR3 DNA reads TGCAGCGCCCGACAGGGTACCGGGGAGCTGTTTTTT.

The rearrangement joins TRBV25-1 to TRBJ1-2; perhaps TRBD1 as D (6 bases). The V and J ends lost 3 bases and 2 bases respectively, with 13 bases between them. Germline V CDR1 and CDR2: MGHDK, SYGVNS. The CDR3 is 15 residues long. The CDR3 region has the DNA TGTGCCAGCAGTGAGAGCCCCACAGGGAACTATGGCTACACCTTC. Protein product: CASSESPTGNYGYTF.

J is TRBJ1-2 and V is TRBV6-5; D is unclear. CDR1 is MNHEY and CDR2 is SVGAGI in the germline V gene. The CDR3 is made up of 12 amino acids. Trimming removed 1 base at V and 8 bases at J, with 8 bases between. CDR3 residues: CASSYFGSGYTF. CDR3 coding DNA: TGTGCCAGCAGTTACTTCGGTAGCGGCTACACCTTC.